The TCR beta chain described here comes from a study of T cell responses to AZD1222 COVID-19 vaccine. The method was immunoSEQ multiplex PCR; TCRdb's version includes in-frame clones alone and lacks a portion of them. This repertoire shows tens of thousands of clones, roughly nine tenths found once; its top ten account for about 18%. About this clone: Its antigen is unidentified.

Study observations and caveats: Breadth and depth of Spike-specific TCRs rose after two AZD1222 doses.

V gave up 3 bases and J gave up 10 bases, with 16 bases separating them. This CDR3 contains 15 residues. Germline assignment: CDR1 MNHEY and CDR2 SVGAGI. V usage is TRBV6-5 and J usage is TRBJ1-6; tentatively, D is TRBD1 (5 bases). Sequences were derived from peripheral blood, sampled on day 0 of AZD1222 vaccination. The sequence was collected from an adult in good health. The CDR3 here is CASSYLVGDESPLHF. The CDR3 DNA is TGTGCCAGCAGTTATTTGGTAGGGGACGAGTCACCCCTCCACTTT.